One sample yielded the 23 T cell receptor beta chains listed below, sequenced in a study of blood T cell repertoires in COVID-19. The table came from immunoSEQ multiplex PCR; TCRdb's copy has only in-frame clones and leaves some out. The table records 250,000 to 400,000 clones, 85% to 90% of them present only once. The sequencing sample was made of peripheral blood. The receptors come from a woman in her twenties or thirties with COVID-19, enrolled during active disease.

The rearrangement uses TRBV5-1 and TRBJ1-6; no clear D gene. The V gene lost 0 bases and the J gene lost 5 bases, with 15 bases spanning the gap. Germline V CDR1 and CDR2: SGHRS, YFSETQ. The CDR3 length is 17 residues. The DNA for the CDR3 is TGCGCCAGCAGCTTGGCTTGGCAGATTAGCGATAATTCACCCCTCCACTTT. Amino acids: CASSLAWQISDNSPLHF.

This chain joins TRBV18 and TRBJ1-5; unclear D gene. V lost 6 bases to trimming and J lost 3 bases, with 15 bases between them. Germline lookup yields CDR1 KGHSH and CDR2 LQKENI. The CDR3 has 15 residues. This CDR3 reads CASSLVHESNQPQHF. DNA of the CDR3: TGTGCCAGCTCCTTGGTTCACGAGTCCAATCAGCCCCAGCATTTT.

The chain employs TRBV27 and TRBJ2-2; tentative D call: TRBD1 (7 bases). The germline gives CDR1 MNHEY, CDR2 SMNVEV (reference sequence). V was trimmed by 6 bases and J by 4 bases, leaving 18 bases between them. The CDR3 has 16 amino acids. The CDR3 is CASSHGSGGGTGELFF. CDR3 nucleotides: TGTGCCAGCAGCCACGGCTCAGGGGGAGGCACCGGGGAGCTGTTTTTT.

The V and J genes are TRBV3-1 (or the pseudogene TRBV3-2) and TRBJ1-1, with D possibly TRBD1 on 5 matching bases. The CDR3 loop spans 11 amino acids. Deletions cut 5 bases from V and 8 bases from J, with 9 bases between. CDR1 is LGHDT, CDR2 YNNKEL, per germline (reference sequence). The CDR3, as DNA: TGTGCCAGCAGCGCCCGACAGGAAGCTTTCTTT. Its translation is CASSARQEAFF.

This chain links TRBV28 with TRBJ1-2, with 7 bases aligning to TRBD1. CDR1 MDHEN and CDR2 SYDVKM come from the germline V gene. The CDR3 has 14 residues. Trimming at V came to 5 bases and at J to 2 bases, leaving 5 bases not matched to a gene. The DNA of the CDR3 is TGTGCCAGCAGTCCCCAGACAGGGAACTATGGCTACACCTTC. This gives the protein CASSPQTGNYGYTF.

V usage is TRBV11-2 and J usage is TRBJ1-1; TRBD1 might be the D (5 bases). V was shortened by 4 bases and J by 8 bases, with 8 bases between the two germline ends. The CDR3 runs to 11 residues. Germline values: CDR1 SGHAT, CDR2 FQNNGV. The CDR3 DNA reads TGTGCCAGCAGCTGGGGCACAGAAGCTTTCTTT. It codes for CASSWGTEAFF.

This chain links TRBV5-1 with TRBJ2-5; tentatively, D is TRBD1 (6 bases). This CDR3 comprises 15 residues. CDR1 is SGHRS and CDR2 is YFSETQ in the germline V gene. The V end was cut by 4 bases, the J end by 5 bases, with 18 bases between. Here the CDR3 DNA reads TGCGCCAGCAGCCCAACAGGGTTTGAGATGGAGACCCAGTACTTC. Translation: CASSPTGFEMETQYF.

The V and J genes are TRBV6-5 and TRBJ2-7; 10 bases agree with TRBD1. J was trimmed by 2 bases and V by 6 bases; bases with no gene match: 7. CDR1 and CDR2 (germline): MNHEY, SVGAGI. This CDR3 contains 15 residues. CDR3 in amino acids: CASRVPGQGTYEQYF. The CDR3 DNA reads TGTGCCAGCAGAGTTCCGGGACAGGGGACCTACGAGCAGTACTTC.

The rearrangement uses TRBV2 and TRBJ1-1, with 9 bases fitting TRBD1. Germline CDR1 is SNHLY and CDR2 is FYNNEI. V lost 9 bases, J lost 0 bases, and 5 bases stayed unmatched. The CDR3 extends over 14 amino acids. The CDR3 bases are TGTGCCAGAGGGGGGACAGGGCTGAACACTGAAGCTTTCTTT. Translation: CARGGTGLNTEAFF.

The rearrangement links TRBV7-2 to TRBJ1-2; D is unclear. CDR1 is SGHTA and CDR2 is FQGNSA in the germline V gene. The CDR3 has 14 residues. V was cut by 1 base and J by 8 bases, with 14 bases left in between. CDR3 region: CASSLVLAQAGYTF. The CDR3 coding sequence is TGTGCCAGCAGCTTAGTGTTGGCACAAGCGGGCTACACCTTC.

The rearrangement joins TRBV9 to TRBJ1-1; D is uncertain. Trimming took 0 bases from V and 1 from J, leaving 10 bases between them. Germline V gene data show CDR1 as SGDLS and CDR2 as YYNGEE. The CDR3 covers 15 residues. This chain's CDR3 is CASSVVGQENTEAFF. The DNA of the CDR3 is TGTGCCAGCAGCGTAGTTGGTCAGGAGAACACTGAAGCTTTCTTT.

About this clone: Given a much more abundant clone one base away, this may be a read error. This chain connects TRBV5-8 to TRBJ1-6; D perhaps matches TRBD1 (5 bases). The CDR3 loop spans 14 amino acids. From germline, CDR1 is SGHTS and CDR2 YDEGEE. Between the trimmed V and J ends, which lost 4 bases and 6 bases, there was a span of 11 bases. In DNA, the CDR3 is TGTGCCAGCAGCCCTCAGGGTGGTAATTCACCCCTCCACTTT. It is translated as CASSPQGGNSPLHF.

This chain links TRBV5-4 with TRBJ2-3; tentatively, D is TRBD2 (5 bases). The germline V gene has CDR1 SGHNT and CDR2 YYREEE (reference sequence). The CDR3 runs 15 residues. V was shortened by 1 base and J by 8 bases, with 17 bases between the two germline ends. The CDR3 DNA follows: TGTGCCAGCAGCTTGTTCAGTCCTACTCGGGGTACGCAGTATTTT. Translated, it gives CASSLFSPTRGTQYF.

This clone was detected a few times. V gene TRBV5-1 combines with J gene TRBJ1-1; TRBD1 matches 8 bases. The CDR3 runs to 14 residues. Germline-derived CDR1 and CDR2 are SGHRS and YFSETQ. The junction had 5 bases not matched to a gene; V was cut back by 0 bases and J by 7 bases. The CDR3 region is CASSLETGVGEAFF. The DNA of the CDR3 is TGCGCCAGCAGCTTGGAGACAGGGGTTGGTGAAGCTTTCTTT.

The V call is TRBV28, the J call TRBJ1-5; 11 bases are shared with TRBD1. Germline CDR1 and CDR2: MDHEN and SYDVKM. This CDR3 comprises 17 residues. Losses at the gene ends were 4 bases for V and 9 bases for J; bases not matched to a gene: 14. The CDR3 protein is CASSSSPGTGGPWPQHF. In DNA form, the CDR3 reads TGTGCCAGCAGTTCATCTCCGGGGACAGGGGGTCCTTGGCCCCAGCATTTT.

V gene TRBV5-8 combines with J gene TRBJ1-4; D perhaps matches TRBD1 (6 bases). From germline, CDR1 is SGHTS and CDR2 YDEGEE. The CDR3 has 14 residues. The V end lost 4 bases, the J end lost 1 base, and 8 bases lay between the germline ends. DNA of the CDR3: TGTGCCAGCAGCCTAGGGGGAACTAATGAAAAACTGTTTTTT. It translates to CASSLGGTNEKLFF. Full variable domain (missing parts from reference TRBV5-8 and TRBJ1-4): EAGVTQSPTHLIKTRGQQATLRCSPISGHTSVYWYQQALGLGLQFLLWYDEGEERNRGNFPPRFSGRQFPNYSSELNVNALELEDSALYLCASSLGGTNEKLFFGSGTQLSVL.

The sample holds a few counts of this clone. The V gene is TRBV19, the J gene TRBJ1-1; 9 bases line up with TRBD1. The CDR3 extends over 17 amino acids. The ends lost 7 bases at V and 6 bases at J; junction bases unmatched: 18. The germline V gene has CDR1 LNHDA and CDR2 SQIVND (reference sequence). As DNA, the CDR3 is TGTGCCAGTAAGAGTGGGCTACAGGGGGCGCCGGTTTCTGAAGCTTTCTTT. The encoded protein is CASKSGLQGAPVSEAFF.

The chain joins TRBV6-5 to TRBJ2-7, with TRBD2 matching over 7 bases. The germline gives CDR1 MNHEY, CDR2 SVGAGI. The CDR3 runs 15 residues. The ends lost 2 bases at V and 2 bases at J; junction bases unmatched: 6. CDR3 region: CASSYNGGSAYEQYF. The CDR3 bases are TGTGCCAGCAGTTACAACGGCGGGAGCGCCTACGAGCAGTACTTC.

This chain links TRBV19 with TRBJ2-7, with D perhaps TRBD1 (6 bases). V lost 1 base to trimming and J lost 3 bases, with 16 bases between them. CDR3 length: 16 residues. The V gene's germline CDR1 is LNHDA and CDR2 SQIVND (reference sequence). CDR3 coding DNA: TGTGCCAGTAGTATAGTAGAAGCCAGGGGTCACTACGAGCAGTACTTC. It is translated as CASSIVEARGHYEQYF. Combining the CDR3 with reference TRBV19 and TRBJ2-7 gives the whole variable domain DGGITQSPKYLFRKEGQNVTLSCEQNLNHDAMYWYRQDPGQGLRLIYYSQIVNDFQKGDIAEGYSVSREKKESFPLTVTSAQKNPTAFYLCASSIVEARGHYEQYFGPGTRLTVT.

J is TRBJ1-1 and V is TRBV6-5; D might be TRBD1 (6 bases). Trimming took off 4 bases at V and 2 bases at J, with 17 bases between the two ends. There are 16 residues in the CDR3. Germline lookup yields CDR1 MNHEY and CDR2 SVGAGI. The CDR3 protein is CASSSDPGQFNTEAFF. The CDR3 DNA sequence: TGTGCCAGCAGTTCAGATCCGGGACAATTTAACACTGAAGCTTTCTTT.

The CDR3 DNA reads TGCGCCAGCAGCCAAGATTTTTGGGACAGGGTTAATGAGACCCAGTACTTC. It yields the protein CASSQDFWDRVNETQYF. V and J are TRBV4-1 and TRBJ2-5, with 9 nucleotides matching TRBD1. J lost 5 bases, V lost 0 bases, and 10 bases had no gene match. CDR1 is MGHRA and CDR2 is YSYEKL in the germline V gene. The CDR3 runs 17 residues.

V is TRBV3-1 (or the pseudogene TRBV3-2) and J is TRBJ2-3, with D perhaps matching TRBD1 (5 bases). V was clipped by 1 base and J by 4 bases, with 15 bases between them. The CDR3 is 16 residues long. The V gene's germline CDR1 is LGHDT and CDR2 YNNKEL (reference sequence). This chain's CDR3 is CASSQGIDQGADTQYF. In DNA, the CDR3 is TGTGCCAGCAGCCAAGGGATAGACCAAGGGGCAGATACGCAGTATTTT.

The rearrangement joins TRBV9 to TRBJ1-6; D unresolved. Germline V CDR1 and CDR2: SGDLS, YYNGEE. This CDR3 is 15 amino acids long. Trimming removed 0 bases at V and 7 bases at J, with 11 bases between. CDR3 region: CASSVEPGTNSPLHF. The CDR3 nucleotides read TGTGCCAGCAGCGTAGAGCCAGGCACAAATTCACCCCTCCACTTT.